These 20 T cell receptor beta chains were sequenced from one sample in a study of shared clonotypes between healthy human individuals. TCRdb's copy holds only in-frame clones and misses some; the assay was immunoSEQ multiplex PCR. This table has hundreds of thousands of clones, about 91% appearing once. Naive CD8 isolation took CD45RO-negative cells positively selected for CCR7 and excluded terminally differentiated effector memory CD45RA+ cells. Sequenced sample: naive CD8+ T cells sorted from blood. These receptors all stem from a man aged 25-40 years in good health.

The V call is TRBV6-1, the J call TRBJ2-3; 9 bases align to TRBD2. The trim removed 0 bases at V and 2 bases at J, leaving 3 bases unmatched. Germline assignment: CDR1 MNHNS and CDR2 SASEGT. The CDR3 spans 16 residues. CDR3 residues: CASSEASGSTTDTQYF. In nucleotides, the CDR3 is TGTGCCAGCAGTGAAGCTAGCGGGAGCACCACAGATACGCAGTATTTT.

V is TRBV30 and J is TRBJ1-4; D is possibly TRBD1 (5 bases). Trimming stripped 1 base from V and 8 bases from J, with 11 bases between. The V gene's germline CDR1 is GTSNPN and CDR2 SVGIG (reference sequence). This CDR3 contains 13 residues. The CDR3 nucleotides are TGTGCCTGGAGTGGGGGGGGAGGCGAAAAACTGTTTTTT. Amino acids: CAWSGGGGEKLFF.

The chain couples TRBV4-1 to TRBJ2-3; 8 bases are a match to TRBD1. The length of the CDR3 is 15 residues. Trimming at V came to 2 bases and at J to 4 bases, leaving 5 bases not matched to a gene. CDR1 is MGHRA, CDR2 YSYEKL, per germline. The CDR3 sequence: CASSQHRGESDTQYF. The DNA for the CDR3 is TGCGCCAGCAGCCAACACAGGGGGGAGTCAGATACGCAGTATTTT.

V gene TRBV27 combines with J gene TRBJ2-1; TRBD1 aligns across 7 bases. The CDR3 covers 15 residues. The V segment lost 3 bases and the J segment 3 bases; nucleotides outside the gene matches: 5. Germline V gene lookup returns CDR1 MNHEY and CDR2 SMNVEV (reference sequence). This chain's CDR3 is CASSFRDSLYNEQFF. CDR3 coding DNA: TGTGCCAGCAGTTTCCGGGACAGCCTCTACAATGAGCAGTTCTTC.

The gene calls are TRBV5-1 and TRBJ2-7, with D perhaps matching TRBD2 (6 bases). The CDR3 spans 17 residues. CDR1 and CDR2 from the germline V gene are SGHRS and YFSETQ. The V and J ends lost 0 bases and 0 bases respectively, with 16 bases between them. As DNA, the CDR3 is TGCGCCAGCAGCTTGGCCGGGAGCGGGCGTAGCTCCTACGAGCAGTACTTC. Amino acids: CASSLAGSGRSSYEQYF.

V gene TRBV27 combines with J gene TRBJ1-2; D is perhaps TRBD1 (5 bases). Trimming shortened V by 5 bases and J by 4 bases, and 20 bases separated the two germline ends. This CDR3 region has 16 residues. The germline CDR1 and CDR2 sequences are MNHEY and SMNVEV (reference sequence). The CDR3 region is CASSPLRRGVFYGYTF. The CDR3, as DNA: TGTGCCAGCAGTCCCCTAAGACGGGGCGTATTCTATGGCTACACCTTC.

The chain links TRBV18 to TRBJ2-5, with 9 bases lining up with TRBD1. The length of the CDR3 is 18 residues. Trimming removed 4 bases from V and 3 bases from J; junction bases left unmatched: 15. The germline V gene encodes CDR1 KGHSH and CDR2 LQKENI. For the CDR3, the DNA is TGTGCCAGCTCACTCGCCGGGACAGGGTCTTCCGTTAAAGAGACCCAGTACTTC. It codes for CASSLAGTGSSVKETQYF.

The CDR3 nucleotides read TGCGCCAGCAGCCAAGATGGGGTCTTAGCGGGACCTACTGGGGACAATGAGCAGTTCTTC. Translated, it gives CASSQDGVLAGPTGDNEQFF. V is TRBV4-1 and J is TRBJ2-1; TRBD2 agrees at 8 bases. Germline V gives CDR1 MGHRA, CDR2 YSYEKL. The CDR3 contains 20 residues. Trimming cost V 0 bases and J 5 bases; bases outside gene matches: 18.

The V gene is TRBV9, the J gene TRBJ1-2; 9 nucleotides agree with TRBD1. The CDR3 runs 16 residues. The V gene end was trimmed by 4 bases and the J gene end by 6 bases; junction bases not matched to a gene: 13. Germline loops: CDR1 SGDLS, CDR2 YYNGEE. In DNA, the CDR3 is TGTGCCAGCAGCTCCTCACCGGGACAGGGTTGGAATGGCTACACCTTC. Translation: CASSSSPGQGWNGYTF.

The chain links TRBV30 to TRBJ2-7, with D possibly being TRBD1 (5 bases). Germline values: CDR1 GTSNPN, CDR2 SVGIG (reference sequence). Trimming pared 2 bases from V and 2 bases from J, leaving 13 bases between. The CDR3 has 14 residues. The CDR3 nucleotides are TGTGCCTGGAGTTTGGCAGGGTTGGCCTACGAGCAGTACTTC. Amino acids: CAWSLAGLAYEQYF.

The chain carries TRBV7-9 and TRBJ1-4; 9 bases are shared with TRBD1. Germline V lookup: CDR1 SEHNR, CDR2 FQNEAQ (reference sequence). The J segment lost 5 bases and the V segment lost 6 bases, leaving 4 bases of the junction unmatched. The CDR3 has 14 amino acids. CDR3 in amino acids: CASSHDRGNEKLFF. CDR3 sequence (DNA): TGTGCCAGCAGTCACGACAGGGGGAATGAAAAACTGTTTTTT.

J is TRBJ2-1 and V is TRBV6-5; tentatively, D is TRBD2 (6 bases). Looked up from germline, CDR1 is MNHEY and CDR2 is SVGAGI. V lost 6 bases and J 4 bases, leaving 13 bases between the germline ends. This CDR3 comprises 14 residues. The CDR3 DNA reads TGTGCCAGCAGCCTGGGACTGAGTTACAATGAGCAGTTCTTC. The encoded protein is CASSLGLSYNEQFF.

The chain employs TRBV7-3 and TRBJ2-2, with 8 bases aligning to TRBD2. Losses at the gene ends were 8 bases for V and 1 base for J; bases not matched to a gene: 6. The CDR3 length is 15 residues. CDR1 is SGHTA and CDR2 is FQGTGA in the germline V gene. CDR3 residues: CASALAGGNTGELFF. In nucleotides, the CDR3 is TGTGCCAGCGCGCTTGCGGGAGGGAACACCGGGGAGCTGTTTTTT.

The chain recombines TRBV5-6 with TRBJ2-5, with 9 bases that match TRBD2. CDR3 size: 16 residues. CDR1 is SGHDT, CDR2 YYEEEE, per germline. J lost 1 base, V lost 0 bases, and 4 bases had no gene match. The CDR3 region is CASSLAGTSPQETQYF. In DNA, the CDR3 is TGTGCCAGCAGCTTGGCCGGGACTAGCCCCCAAGAGACCCAGTACTTC.

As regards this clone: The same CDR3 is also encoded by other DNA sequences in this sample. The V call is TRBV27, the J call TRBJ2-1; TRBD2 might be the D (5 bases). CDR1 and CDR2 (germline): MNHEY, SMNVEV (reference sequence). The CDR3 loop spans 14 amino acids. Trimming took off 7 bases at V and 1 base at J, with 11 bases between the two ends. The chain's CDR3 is CASTAGLSYNEQFF. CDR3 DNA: TGTGCCAGCACTGCGGGCCTTTCCTACAATGAGCAGTTCTTC.

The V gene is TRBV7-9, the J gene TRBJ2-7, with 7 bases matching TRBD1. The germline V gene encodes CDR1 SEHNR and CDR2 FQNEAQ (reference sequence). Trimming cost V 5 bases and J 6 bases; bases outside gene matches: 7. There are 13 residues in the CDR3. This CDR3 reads CASSPQTGLEQYF. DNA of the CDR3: TGTGCCAGCAGCCCTCAGACAGGGCTCGAGCAGTACTTC.

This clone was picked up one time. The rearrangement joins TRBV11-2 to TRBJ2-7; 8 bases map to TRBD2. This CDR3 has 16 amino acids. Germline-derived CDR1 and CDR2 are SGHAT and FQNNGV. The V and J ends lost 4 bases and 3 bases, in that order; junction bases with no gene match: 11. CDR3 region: CASSSTGTSRDYEQYF. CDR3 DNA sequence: TGTGCCAGCAGCTCAACCGGGACTAGTAGAGACTACGAGCAGTACTTC.

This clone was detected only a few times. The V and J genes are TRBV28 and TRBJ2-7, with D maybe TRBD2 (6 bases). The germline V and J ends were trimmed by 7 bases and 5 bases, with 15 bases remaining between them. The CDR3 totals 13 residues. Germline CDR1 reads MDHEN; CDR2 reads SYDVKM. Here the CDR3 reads CASTQWAGHEQYF. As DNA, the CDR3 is TGTGCCAGCACCCAATGGGCGGGACACGAGCAGTACTTC.

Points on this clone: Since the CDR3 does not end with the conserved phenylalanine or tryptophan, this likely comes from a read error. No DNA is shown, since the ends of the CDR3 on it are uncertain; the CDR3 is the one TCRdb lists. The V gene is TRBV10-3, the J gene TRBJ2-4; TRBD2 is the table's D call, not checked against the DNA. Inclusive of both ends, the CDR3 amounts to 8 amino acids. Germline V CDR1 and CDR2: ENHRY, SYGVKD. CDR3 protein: CAISPLAS.

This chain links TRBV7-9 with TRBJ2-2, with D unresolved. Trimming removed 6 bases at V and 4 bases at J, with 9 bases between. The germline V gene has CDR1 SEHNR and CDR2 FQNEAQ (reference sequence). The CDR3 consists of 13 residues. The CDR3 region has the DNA TGTGCCAGCAGTACAGAAGGCACCGGGGAGCTGTTTTTT. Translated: CASSTEGTGELFF.